This is a list of T cell receptor beta chains from one sample in a study of Graves' ophthalmopathy and Graves' hyperthyroidism. TCRdb re-called the multiplex PCR reads with MiXCR, one entry per CDR3 protein. The sample records 350,000 or so distinct CDR3 sequences, roughly 15% being singletons. Input material: peripheral blood. The receptors derive from an adult man with Graves' ophthalmopathy. Each CDR3 is given with its conserved first and last residue. A D gene is named only where the DNA matches it firmly. Rows give clone size only sometimes, using once, few, many, or a class for an expanded clone.

d_gene: -
j_gene: TRBJ1-5
v_gene: TRBV27
abundance: many
CDR3aa: CASSLSGRGLGGAQHF
CDR3nt: TGTGCCAGCAGTTTATCGGGGCGGGGGTTGGGAGGTGCCCAGCATTTT

d_gene: -
j_gene: TRBJ2-2
v_gene: TRBV12-3/TRBV12-4
abundance: -
CDR3aa: CASNLADTGELFF
CDR3nt: TGTGCCAGCAACTTAGCGGACACCGGGGAGCTGTTTTTT

d_gene: -
j_gene: TRBJ2-2
v_gene: TRBV6-2/TRBV6-3
abundance: many
CDR3aa: CASSYLRGSNGELFF
CDR3nt: TGTGCCAGCAGTTATCTAAGGGGCTCTAACGGGGAGCTGTTTTTT

d_gene: TRBD1
j_gene: TRBJ1-5
v_gene: TRBV6-5
abundance: many
CDR3aa: CASRRDRDSYQPQHF
CDR3nt: TGTGCCAGCAGGCGGGACAGGGATTCGTATCAGCCCCAGCATTTT

d_gene: TRBD2
j_gene: TRBJ2-5
v_gene: TRBV5-1
abundance: many
CDR3aa: CASRGLAGNQETQYF
CDR3nt: TGCGCCAGCAGAGGACTAGCGGGAAACCAAGAGACCCAGTACTTC

d_gene: -
j_gene: TRBJ2-5
v_gene: TRBV12-3/TRBV12-4
abundance: many
CDR3aa: CASSRGPELAQYF
CDR3nt: TGTGCCAGCAGCAGGGGACCTGAGCTGGCCCAGTACTTC

d_gene: -
j_gene: TRBJ1-3
v_gene: TRBV6-2/TRBV6-3
abundance: many
CDR3aa: CASSSTIGGNTIYF
CDR3nt: TGTGCCAGCAGCTCGACGATCGGTGGAAACACCATATATTTT

d_gene: -
j_gene: TRBJ1-2
v_gene: TRBV5-1
abundance: many
CDR3aa: CASTIDNYGYTF
CDR3nt: TGCGCCAGCACTATAGACAACTATGGCTACACCTTC

d_gene: -
j_gene: TRBJ1-1
v_gene: TRBV5-5
abundance: many
CDR3aa: CASSFPGTEAFF
CDR3nt: TGTGCCAGCAGCTTCCCCGGCACTGAAGCTTTCTTT

d_gene: TRBD2
j_gene: TRBJ2-5
v_gene: TRBV10-3
abundance: many
CDR3aa: CAIGRTSGFQETQYF
CDR3nt: TGTGCCATCGGTAGGACTAGCGGATTCCAAGAGACCCAGTACTTC

d_gene: -
j_gene: TRBJ2-5
v_gene: TRBV6-1
abundance: -
CDR3aa: CASSQDASQQETQYF
CDR3nt: TGTGCCAGCAGCCAAGATGCCTCGCAACAAGAGACCCAGTACTTC

d_gene: -
j_gene: TRBJ2-6
v_gene: TRBV29-1
abundance: many
CDR3aa: CSVGSSGANVLTF
CDR3nt: TGCAGCGTTGGTAGCTCTGGGGCCAACGTCCTGACTTTC

d_gene: TRBD1
j_gene: TRBJ2-7
v_gene: TRBV13
abundance: many
CDR3aa: CASSSPGQEQYF
CDR3nt: TGTGCCAGCAGCTCACCGGGACAGGAGCAGTACTTC

d_gene: TRBD1
j_gene: TRBJ2-7
v_gene: TRBV20-1
abundance: -
CDR3aa: CSAAAGTGVSEQYF
CDR3nt: TGCAGTGCAGCCGCGGGGACAGGGGTGAGCGAGCAGTACTTC

d_gene: -
j_gene: TRBJ1-2
v_gene: TRBV3-1
abundance: many
CDR3aa: CASSQENYGYTF
CDR3nt: TGTGCCAGCAGCCAAGAAAACTATGGCTACACCTTC

d_gene: -
j_gene: TRBJ2-5
v_gene: TRBV29-1
abundance: many
CDR3aa: CSAKMRGGMETQYF
CDR3nt: TGCAGCGCCAAGATGAGGGGGGGGATGGAGACCCAGTACTTC

d_gene: TRBD1
j_gene: TRBJ1-5
v_gene: TRBV6-2/TRBV6-3
abundance: many
CDR3aa: CASNDRGNQPQHF
CDR3nt: TGTGCCAGCAATGACAGGGGCAATCAGCCCCAGCATTTT

d_gene: -
j_gene: TRBJ2-5
v_gene: TRBV6-2/TRBV6-3
abundance: -
CDR3aa: CASRSEETQYF
CDR3nt: TGTGCCAGCAGAAGCGAAGAGACCCAGTATTTC

d_gene: -
j_gene: TRBJ2-2
v_gene: TRBV6-5
abundance: many
CDR3aa: CASSQVGGDYTGELFF
CDR3nt: TGTGCCAGCAGCCAAGTAGGAGGGGACTACACCGGGGAGCTGTTTTTT

d_gene: TRBD2
j_gene: TRBJ2-5
v_gene: TRBV19
abundance: many
CDR3aa: CASKGPASGGTQYF
CDR3nt: TGTGCCAGTAAAGGCCCCGCTAGCGGGGGGACCCAGTACTTC

d_gene: -
j_gene: TRBJ1-1
v_gene: TRBV7-9
abundance: many
CDR3aa: CASSLHVGRDTEAFF
CDR3nt: TGTGCCAGCAGCTTACATGTGGGGCGGGACACTGAAGCTTTCTTT

d_gene: TRBD2
j_gene: TRBJ2-4
v_gene: TRBV20-1
abundance: many
CDR3aa: CSARLAGIAKNIQYF
CDR3nt: TGCAGTGCCAGACTAGCGGGGATAGCCAAAAACATTCAGTACTTC

d_gene: TRBD1
j_gene: TRBJ1-2
v_gene: TRBV5-1
abundance: many
CDR3aa: CASSGGPGQGLGGYTF
CDR3nt: TGCGCCAGCAGCGGGGGACCGGGACAGGGACTTGGCGGCTACACCTTC

d_gene: -
j_gene: TRBJ2-4
v_gene: TRBV28
abundance: -
CDR3aa: CASTTLRGGADIQYF
CDR3nt: TGTGCCAGCACGACCTTGAGAGGTGGTGCCGACATTCAGTACTTC

d_gene: -
j_gene: TRBJ1-2
v_gene: TRBV11-1
abundance: many
CDR3aa: CASSPSPGFANYGYTF
CDR3nt: TGTGCCAGCAGCCCGAGCCCAGGGTTTGCGAACTATGGCTACACCTTC

d_gene: TRBD2
j_gene: TRBJ2-7
v_gene: TRBV4-3
abundance: many
CDR3aa: CASSQGETFRASGRSEQYF
CDR3nt: TGCGCCAGCAGCCAAGGGGAAACCTTTAGGGCTAGCGGGAGATCCGAGCAGTACTTC

d_gene: -
j_gene: TRBJ2-6
v_gene: TRBV6-2/TRBV6-3
abundance: few
CDR3aa: CASSYGNNNVLTF
CDR3nt: TGTGCCAGCAGTTACGGGAATAACAACGTCCTGACTTTC

d_gene: -
j_gene: TRBJ1-1
v_gene: TRBV30
abundance: many
CDR3aa: CAWRGPTGRAFF
CDR3nt: TGTGCCTGGAGGGGTCCCACAGGGCGAGCTTTCTTT

d_gene: TRBD1
j_gene: TRBJ1-1
v_gene: TRBV30
abundance: many
CDR3aa: CAWSPGQRRPFF
CDR3nt: TGTGCCTGGAGCCCGGGACAGCGGCGGCCTTTCTTT

d_gene: TRBD1
j_gene: TRBJ2-5
v_gene: TRBV29-1
abundance: many
CDR3aa: CSVGTGQQETQYF
CDR3nt: TGCAGCGTGGGGACAGGACAACAAGAGACCCAGTACTTC

d_gene: -
j_gene: TRBJ1-1
v_gene: TRBV18
abundance: many
CDR3aa: CASSPGQNTEAFF
CDR3nt: TGTGCCAGCAGTCCCGGACAGAATACTGAAGCTTTCTTT

d_gene: -
j_gene: TRBJ2-2
v_gene: TRBV30
abundance: -
CDR3aa: CACDGGRDTGELFF
CDR3nt: TGTGCCTGCGATGGGGGCCGAGACACCGGGGAGCTGTTTTTT

d_gene: -
j_gene: TRBJ2-5
v_gene: TRBV7-3
abundance: few
CDR3aa: CASSRTHQETQYF
CDR3nt: TGTGCCAGCAGCCGGACACACCAAGAGACCCAGTACTTC

d_gene: TRBD2
j_gene: TRBJ2-7
v_gene: TRBV20-1
abundance: many
CDR3aa: CSAVGLAGVESYEQYF
CDR3nt: TGCAGTGCCGTGGGCCTAGCGGGAGTCGAATCCTACGAGCAGTACTTC

d_gene: -
j_gene: TRBJ1-2
v_gene: TRBV6-5
abundance: many
CDR3aa: CASRVGPGSTGYTF
CDR3nt: TGTGCCAGCAGAGTCGGTCCCGGGTCGACTGGCTACACCTTC

d_gene: -
j_gene: TRBJ1-2
v_gene: TRBV19
abundance: many
CDR3aa: CASSPTRDSYGYTF
CDR3nt: TGTGCCAGTAGTCCGACCCGAGACAGCTATGGCTACACCTTC

d_gene: -
j_gene: TRBJ2-7
v_gene: TRBV12-3/TRBV12-4
abundance: many
CDR3aa: CASSPSGKQGADF
CDR3nt: TGTGCCAGCAGCCCAAGCGGGAAGCAGGGGGCAGACTTC

d_gene: TRBD2
j_gene: TRBJ2-5
v_gene: TRBV7-2
abundance: -
CDR3aa: CARGTSGEETQYF
CDR3nt: TGTGCCAGAGGCACTAGCGGCGAAGAGACTCAGTACTTC

d_gene: -
j_gene: TRBJ1-1
v_gene: TRBV12-3/TRBV12-4
abundance: once
CDR3aa: CATSLGPSTEAFF
CDR3nt: TGTGCCACCTCCTTAGGGCCGAGCACTGAAGCTTTCTTT

d_gene: -
j_gene: TRBJ2-5
v_gene: TRBV27
abundance: once
CDR3aa: CASSFGDRPSRETQYF
CDR3nt: TGTGCCAGCAGTTTTGGTGACAGGCCTTCCCGTGAGACCCAGTACTTC